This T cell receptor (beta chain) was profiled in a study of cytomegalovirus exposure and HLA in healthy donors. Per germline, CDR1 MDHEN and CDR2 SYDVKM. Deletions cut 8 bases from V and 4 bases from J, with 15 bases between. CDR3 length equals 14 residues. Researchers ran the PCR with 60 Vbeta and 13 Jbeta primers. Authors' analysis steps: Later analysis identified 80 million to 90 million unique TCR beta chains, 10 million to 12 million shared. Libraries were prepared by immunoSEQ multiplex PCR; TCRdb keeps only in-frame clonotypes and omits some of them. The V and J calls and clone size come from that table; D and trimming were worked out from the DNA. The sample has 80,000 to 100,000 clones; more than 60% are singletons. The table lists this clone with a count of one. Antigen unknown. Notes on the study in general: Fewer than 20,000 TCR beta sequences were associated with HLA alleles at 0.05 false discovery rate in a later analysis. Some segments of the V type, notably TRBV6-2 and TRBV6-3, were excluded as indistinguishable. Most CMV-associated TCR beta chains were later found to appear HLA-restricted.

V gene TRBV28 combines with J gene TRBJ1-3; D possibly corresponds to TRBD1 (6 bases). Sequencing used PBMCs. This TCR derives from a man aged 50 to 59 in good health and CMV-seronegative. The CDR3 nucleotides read TGTGCCAGCCGCGGGGGCATAAAAGGAAACACCATATATTTT. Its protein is CASRGGIKGNTIYF.